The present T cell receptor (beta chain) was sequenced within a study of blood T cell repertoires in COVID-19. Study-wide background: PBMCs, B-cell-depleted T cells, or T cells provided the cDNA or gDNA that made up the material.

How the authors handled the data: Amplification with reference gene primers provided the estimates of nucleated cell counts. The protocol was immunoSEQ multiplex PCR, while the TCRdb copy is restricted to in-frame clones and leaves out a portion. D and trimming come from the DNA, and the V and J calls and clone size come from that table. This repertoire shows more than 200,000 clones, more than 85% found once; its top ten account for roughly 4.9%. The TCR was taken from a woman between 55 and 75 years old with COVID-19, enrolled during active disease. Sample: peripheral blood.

The CDR3: CASGLVPGTSDTGELFF. For the CDR3, the DNA is TGTGCTAGTGGTTTGGTCCCCGGGACTAGCGACACCGGGGAGCTGTTTTTT. J is TRBJ2-2 and V is TRBV12-5; 10 nucleotides match TRBD2. Germline-derived CDR1 and CDR2 are LGHNT and FRNRAP. The CDR3 covers 17 residues. Unmatched junction bases numbered 4, after V lost 0 bases and J lost 3 bases.